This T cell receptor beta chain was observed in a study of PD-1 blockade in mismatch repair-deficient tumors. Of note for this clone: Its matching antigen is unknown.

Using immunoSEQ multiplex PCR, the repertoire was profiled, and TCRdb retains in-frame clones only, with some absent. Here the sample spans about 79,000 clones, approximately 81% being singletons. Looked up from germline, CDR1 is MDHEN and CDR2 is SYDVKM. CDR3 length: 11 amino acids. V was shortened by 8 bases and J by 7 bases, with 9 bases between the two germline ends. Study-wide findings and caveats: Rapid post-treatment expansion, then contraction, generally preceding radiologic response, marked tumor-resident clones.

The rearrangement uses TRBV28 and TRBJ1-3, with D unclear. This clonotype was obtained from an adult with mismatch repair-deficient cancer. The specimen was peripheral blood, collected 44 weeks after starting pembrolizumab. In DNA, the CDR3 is TGTGCCAGCCGCGCGACCAACACCATATATTTT. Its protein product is CASRATNTIYF.